The 30 T cell receptor beta chains in this list originate from one sample, sequenced in a study of Ad26.COV2.S vaccination and SARS-CoV-2 variants. Treatment reported: some 20 received Ad26.COV2.S at low or high dose, single or two shots; five or six received placebo; per-sample allocation not given. Day 63 after the first injection of vaccine or placebo was the sampling time. Generated by immunoSEQ multiplex PCR, the TCRdb table keeps only in-frame clones and is missing some. The sample comprises hundreds of thousands of clones, around nine tenths of which are singletons, and around 10% rests with the top ten. The input for sequencing was peripheral blood, taken in a trial of Ad26.COV2.S vaccine versus placebo. The source is a person aged 18 to 59 who received the Ad26.COV2.S COVID-19 vaccine or a placebo.

The chain recombines TRBV28 with TRBJ1-6; possible D gene TRBD1, 6 bases. Trimming left V 4 bases short and J 0 bases short, with 16 bases between. The CDR3 has 18 amino acids. Germline CDR1 reads MDHEN; CDR2 reads SYDVKM. The CDR3 nucleotides read TGTGCCAGCAGTTCCCCGGGACACCAGAGCTCCTATAATTCACCCCTCCACTTT. It specifies CASSSPGHQSSYNSPLHF. Combining the CDR3 with reference TRBV28 and TRBJ1-6 gives the whole variable domain DVKVTQSSRYLVKRTGEKVFLECVQDMDHENMFWYRQDPGLGLRLIYFSYDVKMKEKGDIPEGYSVSREKKERFSLILESASTNQTSMYLCASSSPGHQSSYNSPLHFGNGTRLTVT.

The gene calls are TRBV5-8 and TRBJ1-3; a weak D match, TRBD1 (6 bases). The germline V and J ends were trimmed by 2 bases and 4 bases, with 13 bases remaining between them. From germline, CDR1 is SGHTS and CDR2 YDEGEE. The length of the CDR3 is 15 residues. The CDR3 spells CASSFLPGGGNTIYF. CDR3 coding DNA: TGTGCCAGCAGCTTCCTACCGGGGGGCGGAAACACCATATATTTT.

V usage is TRBV9 and J usage is TRBJ2-6; D gene uncertain. V was clipped by 1 base and J by 0 bases, with 2 bases between them. The germline CDR1 and CDR2 sequences are SGDLS and YYNGEE. This CDR3 region has 14 residues. CDR3 sequence: CASSVSSGANVLTF. CDR3 bases: TGTGCCAGCAGCGTATCCTCTGGGGCCAACGTCCTGACTTTC.

Notes on this clone: Mismatch with germline at one junction end may stem from a read error. J is TRBJ1-6 and V is TRBV28; D not resolved. Per germline, CDR1 MDHEN and CDR2 SYDVKM. CDR3 length equals 14 residues. CDR3 sequence: CASSPSPGSSMWWF. CDR3 sequence (DNA): TGTGCCAGCAGTCCCAGCCCCGGGAGCTCTATGTGGTGGTTT.

This clone was seen a single time. The CDR3 nucleotides are TGTGCCAGCAGTTCTCGCATAACTAGCGGGAACTACAATGAGCAGTTCTTC. This codes for CASSSRITSGNYNEQFF. The chain recombines TRBV27 with TRBJ2-1; 10 bases line up with TRBD2. The germline CDR1 and CDR2 sequences are MNHEY and SMNVEV (reference sequence). Losses at the gene ends were 4 bases for V and 3 bases for J; bases not matched to a gene: 9. This CDR3 contains 17 residues.

V is TRBV5-8 and J is TRBJ2-5; the D gene is possibly TRBD1 (6 bases). Trimming removed 0 bases at V and 3 bases at J, with 9 bases between. The germline V gene has CDR1 SGHTS and CDR2 YDEGEE. This CDR3 is built from 14 residues. The CDR3 DNA reads as TGTGCCAGCAGCTTGGGACAGGCCGAAGAGACCCAGTACTTC. It specifies CASSLGQAEETQYF.

The rearrangement uses TRBV4-3 and TRBJ1-2; 8 positions match TRBD1. CDR3 length: 15 amino acids. The J segment lost 4 bases and the V segment lost 1 base, leaving 5 bases of the junction unmatched. Germline V lookup: CDR1 LGHNA, CDR2 YSLEER. CDR3 residues: CASSQGQGAGYGYTF. The CDR3 DNA reads TGCGCCAGCAGCCAAGGCCAGGGGGCTGGCTATGGCTACACCTTC.

This sequence joins TRBV28 and TRBJ1-5, with D possibly TRBD1 on 6 matching bases. CDR1 and CDR2 (germline): MDHEN, SYDVKM. The CDR3 consists of 15 residues. V lost 7 bases and J lost 3, with 16 bases in between. CDR3 coding DNA: TGTGCCAGCAAGGACAGAGGGGGGTACAATCAGCCCCAGCATTTT. It encodes CASKDRGGYNQPQHF. Filled out from reference TRBV28 and TRBJ1-5, the complete variable domain reads DVKVTQSSRYLVKRTGEKVFLECVQDMDHENMFWYRQDPGLGLRLIYFSYDVKMKEKGDIPEGYSVSREKKERFSLILESASTNQTSMYLCASKDRGGYNQPQHFGDGTRLSIL.

The V and J genes are TRBV11-2 and TRBJ2-7; tentative D call: TRBD1 (5 bases). The V gene's germline CDR1 is SGHAT and CDR2 FQNNGV. The CDR3 is 14 amino acids. V lost 4 bases and J lost 3, with 13 bases in between. The CDR3 protein is CASSSQVLDYEQYF. The CDR3 bases are TGTGCCAGCAGCTCACAGGTACTGGACTACGAGCAGTACTTC.

The gene calls are TRBV7-8 and TRBJ1-6; 7 bases are shared with TRBD1. The CDR3 has 15 residues. After removal of 5 bases from V and 9 bases from J, the junction contained 10 bases not matched to a gene. The germline V gene encodes CDR1 SGHVS and CDR2 FQNEAQ. This chain's CDR3 is CASSPLRGASSPLHF. CDR3 nucleotides: TGTGCCAGCAGCCCCCTCAGGGGGGCCTCTTCACCCCTCCACTTT. The whole variable domain, filled in from reference TRBV7-8 and TRBJ1-6, reads GAGVSQSPRYKVAKRGQDVALRCDPISGHVSLFWYQQALGQGPEFLTYFQNEAQLDKSGLPSDRFFAERPEGSVSTLKIQRTQQEDSAVYLCASSPLRGASSPLHFGNGTRLTVT.

This clone was detected a few times. The chain combines TRBV28 with TRBJ2-3; 9 bases fit TRBD2. CDR3 length equals 14 residues. Germline lookup yields CDR1 MDHEN and CDR2 SYDVKM. V lost 5 bases and J lost 4; bases outside the gene matches: 4. The CDR3 loop is CASSSGGRADTQYF. The CDR3, as DNA: TGTGCCAGCAGTAGCGGGGGGCGCGCAGATACGCAGTATTTT.

The chain employs TRBV7-9 and TRBJ1-4; no firm D call. CDR1 is SEHNR and CDR2 is FQNEAQ in the germline V gene (reference sequence). V lost 3 bases, J lost 10 bases, and 9 bases lay in between. The CDR3 is 12 amino acids. The CDR3 DNA follows: TGTGCCAGCAGCTTCGGGGAGGTAAAACTGTTTTTT. It yields the protein CASSFGEVKLFF.

This sequence joins TRBV19 and TRBJ1-1; D is perhaps TRBD1 (6 bases). The ends were cut back, 5 bases at V and 6 bases at J, with 16 bases in the middle. The CDR3 runs 14 residues. Germline V gene sequence: CDR1 LNHDA, CDR2 SQIVND (reference sequence). CDR3 sequence: CASSPAPGGSEAFF. The CDR3 DNA reads as TGTGCCAGTAGTCCAGCTCCCGGGGGCTCTGAAGCTTTCTTT.

J is TRBJ1-4 and V is TRBV18, with 8 nucleotides matching TRBD1. The CDR3 consists of 15 residues. J lost 3 bases, V lost 3 bases, and 3 bases had no gene match. Germline CDR1 reads KGHSH; CDR2 reads LQKENI. The CDR3 region is CASSPGQAPNEKLFF. The CDR3 nucleotides read TGTGCCAGCTCACCGGGACAGGCTCCTAATGAAAAACTGTTTTTT.

The genes are TRBV7-2 and TRBJ2-5, with D unclear. The CDR3 runs 13 residues. Germline-derived CDR1 and CDR2 are SGHTA and FQGNSA. Trimming pared 1 base from V and 0 bases from J, leaving 3 bases between. CDR3 region: CASSLGHQETQYF. The CDR3 DNA sequence: TGTGCCAGCAGCTTAGGGCACCAAGAGACCCAGTACTTC.

The chain combines TRBV2 with TRBJ2-7; TRBD2 matches 8 bases. Germline values: CDR1 SNHLY, CDR2 FYNNEI. The junction had 4 bases not matched to a gene; V was cut back by 3 bases and J by 0 bases. The CDR3 covers 15 residues. CDR3 nucleotide sequence: TGTGCCAGCAGTGACCCAGCGGGGGTCTCCTACGAGCAGTACTTC. Protein sequence: CASSDPAGVSYEQYF.

V usage is TRBV19 and J usage is TRBJ2-2; 12 positions agree with TRBD2. V shed 4 bases, J shed 2 bases, and the junction held 5 bases outside the gene matches. The CDR3 contains 17 residues. The germline V gene encodes CDR1 LNHDA and CDR2 SQIVND (reference sequence). CDR3 residues: CASSTATSGGNTGELFF. CDR3 nucleotides: TGTGCCAGTAGTACCGCGACTAGCGGGGGAAACACCGGGGAGCTGTTTTTT.

The rearrangement links TRBV7-2 to TRBJ1-2, with D unresolved. This CDR3 contains 14 residues. Germline values: CDR1 SGHTA, CDR2 FQGNSA. The V end lost 4 bases, the J end lost 2 bases, and 11 bases lay between the germline ends. The CDR3 region has the DNA TGTGCCAGCAGCTCAGGTCCCGAGAACTATGGCTACACCTTC. This encodes CASSSGPENYGYTF.

The rearrangement links TRBV19 to TRBJ1-5, with D possibly TRBD1 on 5 matching bases. Trimming removed 6 bases from V and 2 bases from J, with 11 bases in between. The length of the CDR3 is 14 residues. Germline CDR1 reads LNHDA; CDR2 reads SQIVND (reference sequence). DNA of the CDR3: TGTGCCAGTAGATCGGGGGGAGGCAATCAGCCCCAGCATTTT. Its translation: CASRSGGGNQPQHF.

This chain uses TRBV5-5 with TRBJ2-1; the D gene is possibly TRBD2 (7 bases). This CDR3 comprises 19 residues. V lost 0 bases, J lost 3 bases, and 22 bases lay in between. The germline gives CDR1 SGHKS, CDR2 YYEKEE (reference sequence). For the CDR3, the DNA is TGTGCCAGCAGCTTGGAGGCATTAAGGGGCGGGGGCTACTACAATGAGCAGTTCTTC. Translated, it gives CASSLEALRGGGYYNEQFF.

The chain employs TRBV7-9 and TRBJ2-4; TRBD2 agrees at 8 bases. Germline V gives CDR1 SEHNR, CDR2 FQNEAQ (reference sequence). The junction had 8 bases not matched to a gene; V was cut back by 2 bases and J by 8 bases. CDR3 length equals 15 residues. The CDR3 loop reads CASSLISPGGDIQYF. CDR3 DNA sequence: TGTGCCAGCAGCTTAATATCCCCGGGAGGGGACATTCAGTACTTC.

This chain links TRBV4-2 with TRBJ2-7; D may be TRBD2 (5 bases). V was cut by 4 bases and J by 2 bases, with 9 bases left in between. The germline V gene encodes CDR1 LGHNA and CDR2 YNFKEQ. This CDR3 is 13 amino acids long. The CDR3 DNA follows: TGTGCCAGCAGCCCGACTACGACCTACGAGCAGTACTTC. Amino acid sequence: CASSPTTTYEQYF.

V and J are TRBV25-1 and TRBJ1-1; the D gene is possibly TRBD1 (6 bases). The germline V gene encodes CDR1 MGHDK and CDR2 SYGVNS. The V and J ends lost 3 bases and 5 bases respectively, with 10 bases between them. The CDR3 is made up of 13 amino acids. The CDR3 region has the DNA TGTGCCAGCAGTGAGGTAGACAGGACTGAAGCTTTCTTT. As protein: CASSEVDRTEAFF. The full variable domain, completed using reference TRBV25-1 and TRBJ1-1, is EADIYQTPRYLVIGTGKKITLECSQTMGHDKMYWYQQDPGMELHLIHYSYGVNSTEKGDLSSESTVSRIRTEHFPLTLESARPSHTSQYLCASSEVDRTEAFFGQGTRLTVV.

The chain links TRBV5-6 to TRBJ2-2; TRBD2 aligns across 11 bases. CDR3 length equals 15 residues. Germline CDR1 SGHDT, CDR2 YYEEEE. With V trimmed by 1 base and J by 6 bases, 2 bases remained unmatched. The CDR3 DNA is TGTGCCAGCAGCTTGCCGACTAGCGGGGCCGGGGAGCTGTTTTTT. It is translated as CASSLPTSGAGELFF.

The chain carries TRBV2 and TRBJ2-7; TRBD2 is a possible D gene (6 bases). Trimming took off 3 bases at V and 6 bases at J, with 15 bases between the two ends. The CDR3 contains 14 residues. CDR1 is SNHLY and CDR2 is FYNNEI in the germline V gene. In DNA form, the CDR3 reads TGTGCCAGCAGTGATTTGGGGGGAAGGGGCGAGCAGTACTTC. This encodes CASSDLGGRGEQYF.

The J gene is TRBJ1-5, the V gene TRBV28, with D unresolved. V lost 3 bases and J lost 8, with 11 bases in between. This CDR3 has 13 residues. Germline CDR1 MDHEN, CDR2 SYDVKM. The CDR3 DNA follows: TGTGCCAGCAGTTTCACCAGGCCGGAGCCCCAGCATTTT. Its protein is CASSFTRPEPQHF.

J is TRBJ2-5 and V is TRBV24-1, with D perhaps TRBD1 (5 bases). The germline CDR1 and CDR2 sequences are KGHDR and SFDVKD. This CDR3 has 14 residues. Trimming shortened V by 4 bases and J by 5 bases, and 13 bases separated the two germline ends. The CDR3 loop is CATSDAGKGETQYF. In nucleotides, the CDR3 is TGTGCCACCAGTGACGCAGGGAAGGGGGAGACCCAGTACTTC.

The chain is built from TRBV5-6 and TRBJ1-2; D is uncertain. The length of the CDR3 is 13 residues. Germline CDR1 and CDR2: SGHDT and YYEEEE. V lost 4 bases to trimming and J lost 8 bases, with 15 bases between them. CDR3 DNA sequence: TGTGCCAGCAGCCGCGTAGGTCAGCGGGGCTACACCTTC. Translation: CASSRVGQRGYTF. Combining the CDR3 with reference TRBV5-6 and TRBJ1-2 gives the whole variable domain DAGVTQSPTHLIKTRGQQVTLRCSPKSGHDTVSWYQQALGQGPQFIFQYYEEEERQRGNFPDRFSGHQFPNYSSELNVNALLLGDSALYLCASSRVGQRGYTFGSGTRLTVV.

The chain couples TRBV18 to TRBJ2-2; no firm D call. CDR3 length: 14 amino acids. The V gene lost 4 bases and the J gene lost 2 bases, with 8 bases spanning the gap. Germline lookup yields CDR1 KGHSH and CDR2 LQKENI. The CDR3 sequence: CASSRTTNTGELFF. In DNA form, the CDR3 reads TGTGCCAGCTCACGTACAACCAACACCGGGGAGCTGTTTTTT.

This chain joins TRBV19 and TRBJ2-1; TRBD2 aligns across 9 bases. CDR1 is LNHDA and CDR2 is SQIVND in the germline V gene (reference sequence). The CDR3 consists of 18 residues. The junction had 8 bases not matched to a gene; V was cut back by 1 base and J by 1 base. The CDR3 spells CASSIAPPSGRSYNEQFF. The CDR3 region has the DNA TGTGCCAGTAGTATAGCCCCACCGAGCGGGAGGTCCTACAATGAGCAGTTCTTC.